This T cell receptor (beta chain) is from a study of T cells in Graves' hyperthyroidism and ophthalmopathy. Germline assignment: CDR1 ENHRY and CDR2 SYGVKD. This CDR3 has 13 amino acids. This clonotype was counted at least ten times. The antigen remains unidentified. The junction departs from the called germline gene at one end, perhaps through a read error. The investigators amplified TCR beta CDR3 regions from RNA transcripts. Using the HTBI primer set, a first-round RT-PCR was run on the TCR CDR3. From the multiplex PCR reads, TCRdb called clonotypes with MiXCR, one entry per CDR3 protein. The table shows 94,000 or so distinct CDR3 sequences, with approximately 56% occurring only once. Study-level findings and limits: Most clonotypes expanded in the thyroid (above 0.001) were also present in blood. Ophthalmopathy was predicted by the model a median of 6.5 months ahead of onset.

Subjects aged 18 to 65 presented with newly diagnosed hyperthyroidism of less than 2 months' duration. Diagnostic assessment was based on clinical symptoms, serum thyroxine and TRAb, thyroid ultrasound and orbital computed tomography. The specimen sequenced was blood. The sequence was obtained from a woman in her forties with Graves' hyperthyroidism. The chain uses TRBV10-3 and TRBJ1-2; 9 bases line up with TRBD1. The CDR3 sequence: CAIDRGYPYDYTF. CDR3 in DNA: TGTGCCATCGACAGGGGGTACCCCTATGACTACACCTTC.